Listed here is a single T cell receptor (beta chain). This sample was taken from a study of T cell clones after liver transplantation. Study-wide context: Post-transplant blood was tracked for graft-donor-reactive T cell clones identified in a pre-transplant mixed lymphocyte reaction. As an antigen-independent comparator, third-party-reactive TCRbeta sequences came from pre-transplant mixed lymphocyte reactions. Three of eight recipients were HCV-positive; others had non-autoimmune, non-viral indications. Until 12-24 months post-transplant, subjects got standard immunosuppression and no induction.

V lost 0 bases to trimming and J lost 9 bases, with 7 bases between them. The CDR3 runs to 11 residues. The V gene's germline CDR1 is SGHRS and CDR2 YFSETQ. TCRdb keeps only in-frame clones here, not all; method: immunoSEQ multiplex PCR. The profile shows tens of thousands of clones, 80% of them singletons. The chain is built from TRBV5-1 and TRBJ2-7; D gene unclear. Sequenced here: CD4+ T cells from blood, sampled 12 months after liver transplant. This receptor was identified in a human patient who received a liver transplant. Some T cells may be transferred from the graft donor. CDR3 DNA sequence: TGCGCCAGCAGCTTGGGTCCGGTGCAGTACTTC. This encodes CASSLGPVQYF. Full variable domain (missing parts from reference TRBV5-1 and TRBJ2-7): KAGVTQTPRYLIKTRGQQVTLSCSPISGHRSVSWYQQTPGQGLQFLFEYFSETQRNKGNFPGRFSGRQFSNSRSEMNVSTLELGDSALYLCASSLGPVQYFGPGTRLTVT.